These 23 T cell receptor beta chains share one sample of origin, sequenced in a study of cytomegalovirus exposure and HLA in healthy donors. With 60 Vbeta and 13 Jbeta primers, the PCR was carried out. Sequencing used immunoSEQ multiplex PCR; TCRdb keeps in-frame clones, though not all of them. Of 130,000 or so clones detected, approximately 82% appear once; the ten largest clones hold roughly 3.1%. The material sequenced was PBMCs. These receptors all stem from a man aged 18-30 years in good health and CMV-seropositive.

With regard to this clone: This specimen includes other DNA sequences encoding the same CDR3. The rearrangement joins TRBV4-1 to TRBJ1-2; D is ambiguous. The germline V gene has CDR1 MGHRA and CDR2 YSYEKL. With 6 bases removed from V and 4 bases from J, the gap between germline ends came to 12 bases. The CDR3 length is 13 residues. CDR3 DNA sequence: TGCGCCAGCAGTAGAGGAGGCGCCTATGGCTACACCTTC. Amino acids: CASSRGGAYGYTF.

This chain links TRBV19 with TRBJ2-1, with 7 bases fitting TRBD1. Germline loops: CDR1 LNHDA, CDR2 SQIVND (reference sequence). The CDR3 sequence is 14 residues long. Trimming at V came to 5 bases and at J to 8 bases, leaving 9 bases not matched to a gene. CDR3 residues: CASSPRDSLDEQFF. CDR3 coding DNA: TGTGCCAGTAGTCCCCGGGACAGTTTGGATGAGCAGTTCTTC.

This chain uses TRBV29-1 with TRBJ2-1; no clear D. V lost 6 bases and J 4 bases, leaving 7 bases between the germline ends. The CDR3 extends over 11 amino acids. CDR1 SQVTM and CDR2 ANQGSEA come from the germline V gene. Written as DNA, the CDR3 is TGCAGCGTCCCTCTTTACAATGAGCAGTTCTTC. Translated: CSVPLYNEQFF.

This clone appeared once. The chain is built from TRBV19 and TRBJ2-3; possibly TRBD2 for D (5 bases). The CDR3 is made up of 14 amino acids. Germline V lookup: CDR1 LNHDA, CDR2 SQIVND (reference sequence). V was shortened by 8 bases and J by 4 bases, with 16 bases between the two germline ends. The CDR3 region has the DNA TGTGCCAGTCAAGGTCGGGATGAGGCAGATACGCAGTATTTT. Amino acid sequence: CASQGRDEADTQYF. The full variable domain, its missing parts supplied by reference TRBV19 and TRBJ2-3, is DGGITQSPKYLFRKEGQNVTLSCEQNLNHDAMYWYRQDPGQGLRLIYYSQIVNDFQKGDIAEGYSVSREKKESFPLTVTSAQKNPTAFYLCASQGRDEADTQYFGPGTRLTVL.

The chain carries TRBV29-1 and TRBJ2-2, with D possibly TRBD2 on 6 matching bases. Germline loops: CDR1 SQVTM, CDR2 ANQGSEA. V shed 5 bases and J shed 0 bases, with 10 bases lying between them. CDR3 size: 14 residues. The CDR3 reads CSVWRAANTGELFF. The DNA for the CDR3 is TGCAGCGTTTGGAGGGCCGCGAACACCGGGGAGCTGTTTTTT.

V gene TRBV25-1 combines with J gene TRBJ2-7; D is perhaps TRBD2 (5 bases). The CDR3 totals 11 residues. Germline V gene sequence: CDR1 MGHDK, CDR2 SYGVNS. V was pared by 4 bases and J by 4 bases, with 5 bases between. The CDR3 DNA sequence: TGTGCCAGCAGTGCGGGGTACGAGCAGTACTTC. Amino acids: CASSAGYEQYF.

The rearrangement uses TRBV27 and TRBJ2-1; D is possibly TRBD1 (6 bases). With 0 bases removed from V and 9 bases from J, the gap between germline ends came to 9 bases. Looked up from germline, CDR1 is MNHEY and CDR2 is SMNVEV (reference sequence). CDR3 length equals 13 residues. The CDR3 reads CASSLSRGGEQFF. CDR3 DNA: TGTGCCAGCAGTTTATCTCGAGGGGGTGAGCAGTTCTTC.

As DNA, the CDR3 is TGTGCCAGCAGCGCTGGAGGAGGGACCTATAATGAAAAACTGTTTTTT. This sequence encodes CASSAGGGTYNEKLFF. J is TRBJ1-4 and V is TRBV9, with a tentative D call TRBD1 (5 bases). Germline CDR1 is SGDLS and CDR2 is YYNGEE. V was shortened by 3 bases and J by 4 bases, with 16 bases between the two germline ends. This CDR3 region has 16 residues.

The chain couples TRBV5-4 to TRBJ2-7, with 7 nucleotides matching TRBD1. The germline gives CDR1 SGHNT, CDR2 YYREEE (reference sequence). The CDR3 runs to 13 residues. The trim removed 3 bases at V and 2 bases at J, leaving 2 bases unmatched. Written as DNA, the CDR3 is TGTGCCAGCAGCTGGGACAGAGCCTACGAGCAGTACTTC. Amino acid sequence: CASSWDRAYEQYF.

The chain is built from TRBV28 and TRBJ1-1; the D is unclear. Germline assignment: CDR1 MDHEN and CDR2 SYDVKM. Between the trimmed V and J ends, which lost 1 base and 0 bases, there was a span of 6 bases. The CDR3 runs to 14 residues. The CDR3 DNA follows: TGTGCCAGCAGTTTATCCGGGGTGAACACTGAAGCTTTCTTT. Residues: CASSLSGVNTEAFF.

The V call is TRBV15, the J call TRBJ2-5, with a weak D call TRBD1 (5 bases). The J call could be wrong; TRBJ2-7 is a better fit for the DNA end. Germline-derived CDR1 and CDR2 are LNHNV and YYDKDF (reference sequence). The CDR3 is made up of 16 amino acids. The CDR3 nucleotides are TGTGCCACCAGCAGAGTCGTTGTACAGGAAAGCTACGAGCAGTACTTC. It yields the protein CATSRVVVQESYEQYF.

The genes are TRBV6-5 and TRBJ2-4; the D gene is possibly TRBD2 (6 bases). V lost 7 bases and J 1 base, leaving 14 bases between the germline ends. Germline V gives CDR1 MNHEY, CDR2 SVGAGI. The CDR3 runs 15 residues. In DNA, the CDR3 is TGTGCCAGCATGGAGGGAGGTGGGGCCAAAAACATTCAGTACTTC. Protein: CASMEGGGAKNIQYF.

The gene calls are TRBV15 and TRBJ2-7; 10 positions agree with TRBD2. After removal of 7 bases from V and 5 bases from J, the junction contained 5 bases not matched to a gene. CDR3 length: 13 residues. Germline V gene lookup returns CDR1 LNHNV and CDR2 YYDKDF (reference sequence). The chain's CDR3 is CATTSGSSDEQYF. CDR3 nucleotides: TGTGCCACCACTAGCGGGAGTTCGGACGAGCAGTACTTC. Full variable domain (missing parts from reference TRBV15 and TRBJ2-7): DAMVIQNPRYQVTQFGKPVTLSCSQTLNHNVMYWYQQKSSQAPKLLFHYYDKDFNNEADTPDNFQSRRPNTSFCFLDIRSPGLGDTAMYLCATTSGSSDEQYFGPGTRLTVT.

This rearrangement joins TRBV29-1 to TRBJ1-2; TRBD1 matches 7 bases. The junction had 5 bases not matched to a gene; V was cut back by 7 bases and J by 0 bases. CDR1 SQVTM and CDR2 ANQGSEA come from the germline V gene. There are 13 residues in the CDR3. CDR3 in DNA: TGCAGCGATGGGACAGAAGCTAACTATGGCTACACCTTC. The encoded protein is CSDGTEANYGYTF. The variable domain in full, with the rest retrieved from reference TRBV29-1 and TRBJ1-2, is SAVISQKPSRDICQRGTSLTIQCQVDSQVTMMFWYRQQPGQSLTLIATANQGSEATYESGFVIDKFPISRPNLTFSTLTVSNMSPEDSSIYLCSDGTEANYGYTFGSGTRLTVV.

The chain employs TRBV4-1 and TRBJ2-7; D gene uncertain. Germline values: CDR1 MGHRA, CDR2 YSYEKL. The CDR3 runs 14 residues. The V end lost 1 base, the J end lost 5 bases, and 12 bases lay between the germline ends. For the CDR3, the DNA is TGCGCCAGCAGCCAAGGGGCAGGTTCGGACGAGCAGTACTTC. It translates to CASSQGAGSDEQYF.

J is TRBJ2-7 and V is TRBV27, with 8 bases matching TRBD2. CDR1 MNHEY and CDR2 SMNVEV come from the germline V gene (reference sequence). V was clipped by 2 bases and J by 4 bases; unmatched bases: 7. CDR3 length: 15 amino acids. The CDR3 region is CASSLGGRSGYEQYF. DNA of the CDR3: TGTGCCAGCAGTTTAGGCGGGAGGTCCGGGTACGAGCAGTACTTC.

The V gene is TRBV5-1, the J gene TRBJ2-2, with 7 positions matching TRBD1. This CDR3 region has 15 residues. Trimming cost V 2 bases and J 8 bases; bases outside gene matches: 9. Germline assignment: CDR1 SGHRS and CDR2 YFSETQ. CDR3 protein: CASSFPGTAKGELFF. The CDR3 region has the DNA TGCGCCAGCAGCTTCCCCGGGACAGCGAAGGGGGAGCTGTTTTTT.

The chain joins TRBV28 to TRBJ1-5; the D is unclear. Germline loops: CDR1 MDHEN, CDR2 SYDVKM. The CDR3 spans 13 residues. Trimming took off 10 bases at V and 7 bases at J, with 17 bases between the two ends. The CDR3: CATNSPAKQPQHF. The CDR3 DNA is TGTGCCACCAACTCCCCCGCCAAACAGCCCCAGCATTTT.

The chain combines TRBV19 with TRBJ2-1, with 8 bases fitting TRBD2. Losses at the gene ends were 7 bases for V and 10 bases for J; bases not matched to a gene: 12. CDR3 size: 14 residues. The germline CDR1 and CDR2 sequences are LNHDA and SQIVND (reference sequence). The CDR3 nucleotides are TGTGCCAGTAAAAGAGAGCGGGAGTCTGAGGAGCAGTTCTTC. This gives the protein CASKRERESEEQFF.

This chain connects TRBV5-1 to TRBJ1-2; TRBD1 matches at 10 bases. The J segment lost 3 bases and the V segment lost 0 bases, leaving 8 bases of the junction unmatched. Per germline, CDR1 SGHRS and CDR2 YFSETQ. This CDR3 has 17 residues. Written as DNA, the CDR3 is TGCGCCAGCAGCTTGGAATTTCCGGGACAGGGGCACTATGGCTACACCTTC. Protein product: CASSLEFPGQGHYGYTF.

This chain joins TRBV5-4 and TRBJ2-5, with a possible D match to TRBD1 (5 bases). The V end lost 0 bases, the J end lost 4 bases, and 10 bases lay between the germline ends. This CDR3 has 14 amino acids. Germline CDR1 and CDR2: SGHNT and YYREEE (reference sequence). CDR3 DNA: TGTGCCAGCAGCTTGGGCCGGCAGGGAGAGACCCAGTACTTC. As protein: CASSLGRQGETQYF. Filled out from reference TRBV5-4 and TRBJ2-5, the complete variable domain reads ETGVTQSPTHLIKTRGQQVTLRCSSQSGHNTVSWYQQALGQGPQFIFQYYREEENGRGNFPPRFSGLQFPNYSSELNVNALELDDSALYLCASSLGRQGETQYFGPGTRLLVL.

This chain joins TRBV7-9 and TRBJ2-3; TRBD2 matches at 15 bases. The J segment lost 0 bases and the V segment lost 5 bases, leaving 6 bases of the junction unmatched. Germline loops: CDR1 SEHNR, CDR2 FQNEAQ (reference sequence). The length of the CDR3 is 18 residues. CDR3: CASSPGTSGRKSTDTQYF. DNA for the CDR3: TGTGCCAGCAGCCCAGGGACTAGCGGGAGGAAAAGCACAGATACGCAGTATTTT.

This clone was seen more than once but under ten times. The gene calls are TRBV5-6 and TRBJ2-5, with TRBD1 identical over 7 bases. The CDR3 is 15 amino acids. V lost 5 bases, J lost 0 bases, and 7 bases stayed unmatched. Germline assignment: CDR1 SGHDT and CDR2 YYEEEE. The CDR3 reads CASRFETGNQETQYF. The DNA for the CDR3 is TGTGCCAGCAGATTCGAGACAGGGAACCAAGAGACCCAGTACTTC. Together with reference TRBV5-6 and TRBJ2-5, the CDR3 gives the full variable domain: DAGVTQSPTHLIKTRGQQVTLRCSPKSGHDTVSWYQQALGQGPQFIFQYYEEEERQRGNFPDRFSGHQFPNYSSELNVNALLLGDSALYLCASRFETGNQETQYFGPGTRLLVL.